The clone carrying this T cell receptor beta chain occurred a few times. A history of autoimmune disease or systemic immunosuppression excluded patients. This specimen comes from a study of OX40 agonist ivuxolimab in advanced cancers. Study-wide background: An anti-OX40 (CD134) antibody with agonistic activity, ivuxolimab, was administered to patients. Previous treatment with anti-PD-1, anti-PD-L1 or anti-CTLA-4 therapy was allowed; 40% had received some.

The table came from immunoSEQ multiplex PCR; TCRdb's copy has only in-frame clones and leaves some out. Of 20,000 or so clones in the sample, around three quarters are singletons; the top ten hold around 34%. The sequenced sample was CD4+ or CD8+ T cells sorted from blood, obtained in a trial of the OX40 agonist ivuxolimab. This clonotype was obtained from an adult with an advanced solid tumor such as melanoma, head and neck, liver or kidney cancer.

The CDR3 protein is CASSIARGSGELFF. The CDR3 DNA reads as TGTGCCAGTAGTATAGCCAGGGGGAGTGGGGAGCTGTTTTTT. V usage is TRBV19 and J usage is TRBJ2-2; TRBD1 agrees at 7 bases. The CDR3 totals 14 residues. Germline V gene lookup returns CDR1 LNHDA and CDR2 SQIVND (reference sequence). Trimming removed 1 base from V and 8 bases from J; junction bases left unmatched: 4.